These T cell receptor beta chains were read from a single sample in a study of blood T cell repertoires in COVID-19. Profiling relied on immunoSEQ multiplex PCR, and the TCRdb table lists in-frame clones only, not all of them. The sample includes nearly 30,000 clones, about 89% of them seen just once. Sample: peripheral blood. The receptors stem from a human donor in a cohort sampled during active COVID-19. Both conserved end residues are part of each CDR3. A D gene is named only where the DNA matches it firmly. Some rows have no size entry. The others give once, few or many, or a class for an expanded clone.

v_gene	d_gene	abundance	j_gene	CDR3nt	CDR3aa
TRBV7-2	TRBD2	NA	TRBJ2-3	TGTGCCAGCAGCTTACGGCCAAGCGGGGGGGCGAAAGATACGCAGTATTTT	CASSLRPSGGAKDTQYF
TRBV15	NA	NA	TRBJ2-3	TGTGCCACCAGCAGAAATCTAGAATCCACAGATACGCAGTATTTT	CATSRNLESTDTQYF
TRBV19	TRBD1	NA	TRBJ2-3	TGTGCCACCAAGGACAGGGACGGCACAGATACGCAGTATTTT	CATKDRDGTDTQYF
TRBV11-1	TRBD1	NA	TRBJ2-2	TGTGCCAGCAGCGCGACAGGGGGCATCGGAGAGCTGTTTTTT	CASSATGGIGELFF
TRBV15	NA	NA	TRBJ2-3	TGTGCCACCAGCAGCGGACACCAAGGAGTAGATACGCAGTATTTT	CATSSGHQGVDTQYF
TRBV6-5	NA	NA	TRBJ2-1	TGTGCCAGCAGTTACGCCGAGCCCCGGGGTGGCGGTGAGCAGTTCTTC	CASSYAEPRGGGEQFF
TRBV28	TRBD1	NA	TRBJ1-1	TGTGCCAGCAGCCTAGACAGGGTTGGGGACCTTGACACTGAAGCTTTCTTT	CASSLDRVGDLDTEAFF
TRBV4-3	TRBD2	NA	TRBJ2-7	TGCGCCAGCAGCCAAGATCGGACTAGCGGGGGGGCCCGATCGAGGGAGCAGTACTTC	CASSQDRTSGGARSREQYF
TRBV3-1/TRBV3-2	NA	NA	TRBJ2-1	TGTGCCAGCAGCCTTATCCCACTGTACAATGAGCAGTTCTTC	CASSLIPLYNEQFF
TRBV6-4	TRBD2	NA	TRBJ2-7	TGTGCCAGCAGTGTGTCTAGCGGGGGAGCCTACGAGCAGTACTTC	CASSVSSGGAYEQYF
TRBV5-1	TRBD1	NA	TRBJ2-7	TGCGCCAGCAGCGGCCGGGACAGGGACTCCTACGAGCAGTACTTC	CASSGRDRDSYEQYF
TRBV11-2	NA	NA	TRBJ1-6	TGTGCCAGCAGCTTTGAACAGGGCAATTCACCCCTCCACTTT	CASSFEQGNSPLHF
TRBV28	TRBD1	NA	TRBJ1-1	TGTGCCAGCAGTTTCCCGACAGGGCGGACTGAAGCTTTCTTT	CASSFPTGRTEAFF
TRBV5-1	TRBD1	NA	TRBJ1-5	TGCGCCAGCAGCCCGGGGACAGCCAACAATCAGCCCCAGCATTTT	CASSPGTANNQPQHF
TRBV28	NA	NA	TRBJ1-5	TGTGCCGCGGTATACGGGCCGAGAGGGCCCAGCAATCAGCCCCAGCATTTT	CAAVYGPRGPSNQPQHF
TRBV7-2	TRBD2	NA	TRBJ2-2	TGTGCCAGCAGCTTAAGGGCGGGGGGCCTCGGGGCCGGGGAGCTGTTTTTT	CASSLRAGGLGAGELFF
TRBV30	NA	once	TRBJ1-2	TGTGCCTGGAGGGGGTTGGGAGGGGATGGCTACACCTTC	CAWRGLGGDGYTF
TRBV15	NA	NA	TRBJ2-5	TGTGCCACCAGCAGAGGAGGATCGCGGGCGTTCCAAGAGACCCAGTACTTC	CATSRGGSRAFQETQYF
TRBV28	NA	NA	TRBJ1-1	TGTGCCAGCAGTTTACCCCCCGGGAACACTGAAGCTTTCTTT	CASSLPPGNTEAFF
TRBV7-9	NA	few	TRBJ1-4	TGTGCCAGCAGCTTACGACGAGGAGCTACAACTAATGAAAAACTGTTTTTT	CASSLRRGATTNEKLFF
TRBV11-2	NA	NA	TRBJ1-6	TGTGCCAGCAGCCGGGACTCAAATTCACCCCTCCACTTT	CASSRDSNSPLHF
TRBV4-1	TRBD2	NA	TRBJ2-7	TGCGCCAGCAGCCAAGCACCCGGGGGGTCGGCTGTCGGCGAGCAGTACTTC	CASSQAPGGSAVGEQYF
TRBV6-2/TRBV6-3	NA	NA	TRBJ2-1	TGTGCCAGCAGCCCATACAGAGGGGGATACAATGAGCAGTTCTTC	CASSPYRGGYNEQFF
TRBV2	TRBD1	NA	TRBJ2-2	TGTGCCAGCAGTCACCTCGGGACAGGGGCTAACACCGGGGAGCTGTTTTTT	CASSHLGTGANTGELFF
TRBV6-6	NA	NA	TRBJ1-1	TGTGCCAGCAACCCCCCGGGTTACACTGAAGCTTTCTTT	CASNPPGYTEAFF
TRBV9	NA	NA	TRBJ2-7	TGTGCCAGCAGCCGAGCGGGGGACAGAGCCTACGAGCAGTACTTC	CASSRAGDRAYEQYF
TRBV7-8	NA	NA	TRBJ1-4	TGTGCCAGCAGCACCCGGGTAGGAGTGAATGAAAAACTGTTTTTT	CASSTRVGVNEKLFF
TRBV9	NA	NA	TRBJ2-1	TGTGCCAGCAGCGACCGACAGGGAGGTGAGCAGTTCTTC	CASSDRQGGEQFF
TRBV4-3	NA	once	TRBJ1-2	TGCGCCAGCAGCCAAGCCCAGGGGACTAACTATGGCTACACCTTC	CASSQAQGTNYGYTF
TRBV7-9	NA	NA	TRBJ2-1	TGTGCCAGCAGCCCAGGCGGGCAGCAGTTCTTC	CASSPGGQQFF
TRBV7-2	NA	NA	TRBJ2-2	TGTGCCAGCAGCTCCACAGTCCCCCAGGGCGGGGAGCTGTTTTTT	CASSSTVPQGGELFF
TRBV19	TRBD1	NA	TRBJ2-3	TGTGCCAGTAGTCCCGGACAGGGCACAGATACGCAGTATTTT	CASSPGQGTDTQYF
TRBV6-2/TRBV6-3	NA	once	TRBJ2-2	TGTGCCAGCAGTTACTCGATTAGGGGTCCAAACACCGGGGAGCTGTTTTTT	CASSYSIRGPNTGELFF
TRBV28	NA	NA	TRBJ1-5	TGTGCCAGCAGATCCCCCCCTCCCGGTCAGCCCCAGCATTTT	CASRSPPPGQPQHF
TRBV5-6	NA	few	TRBJ2-1	TGTGCCAGCAGCATACAGGGAGAGCAGTTCTTC	CASSIQGEQFF
TRBV4-1	NA	NA	TRBJ1-6	TGCGCCAGCAGCCAAGTAGGACAGTCGCGACCCCTCCACTTT	CASSQVGQSRPLHF
TRBV6-6	NA	NA	TRBJ2-3	TGTGCCAGCAGTTACCCACTGCTCCTGTTT	CASSYPLLLF
TRBV6-5	NA	NA	TRBJ2-1	TGTGCCAGCGCAAGTTCAAACTATAACGAGCAGTTCTTC	CASASSNYNEQFF
TRBV5-5	NA	NA	TRBJ1-6	TGTGCCAGCAGCTCCTCAATGAGCTCCTATAATTCACCCCTCCACTTT	CASSSSMSSYNSPLHF
TRBV19	NA	NA	TRBJ1-5	TGTGCCAGTAGCGATTTCGGGAGGAGAGGCAATCAGCCCCAGCATTTT	CASSDFGRRGNQPQHF
TRBV2	TRBD1	NA	TRBJ1-1	TGTGCCGGCAAACAGGGGATGGCGAACACTGAAGCTTTCTTT	CAGKQGMANTEAFF